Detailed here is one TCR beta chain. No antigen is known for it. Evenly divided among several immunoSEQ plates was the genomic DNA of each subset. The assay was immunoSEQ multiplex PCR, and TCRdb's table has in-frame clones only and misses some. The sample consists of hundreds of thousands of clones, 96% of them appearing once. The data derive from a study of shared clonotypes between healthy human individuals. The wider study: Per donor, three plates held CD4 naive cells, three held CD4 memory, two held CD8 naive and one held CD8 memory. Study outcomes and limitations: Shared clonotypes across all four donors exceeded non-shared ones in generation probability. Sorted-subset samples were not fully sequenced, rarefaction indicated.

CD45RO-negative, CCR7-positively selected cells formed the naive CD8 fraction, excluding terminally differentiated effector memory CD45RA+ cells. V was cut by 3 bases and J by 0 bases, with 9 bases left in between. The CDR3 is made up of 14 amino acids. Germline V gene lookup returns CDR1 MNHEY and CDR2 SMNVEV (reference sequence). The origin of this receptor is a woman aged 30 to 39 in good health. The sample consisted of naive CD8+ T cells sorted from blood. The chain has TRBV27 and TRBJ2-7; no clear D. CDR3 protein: CASSLIQNSYEQYF. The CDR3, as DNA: TGTGCCAGCAGTTTGATCCAAAACTCCTACGAGCAGTACTTC.